This TCR beta chain stems from a study of T cell responses to AZD1222 COVID-19 vaccine. Study-wide results and caveats: With dominance at 160-218 and 743-854, vaccine-associated CD4 TCRs spanned spike. Repertoire sampling happened only post peak T cell response. Recipients of AZD1222 seropositive at baseline numbered only 6 or 7.

The repertoire was sequenced with immunoSEQ multiplex PCR; TCRdb's copy has only in-frame clones and lacks some. The table records about 85,000 clones, around 88% of them present only once. After removal of 4 bases from V and 3 bases from J, the junction contained 6 bases not matched to a gene. The CDR3 is 16 amino acids. Germline values: CDR1 SGHTA, CDR2 FQGNSA. This clone was detected once. The antigen remains undetermined. Source: peripheral blood, taken on day 0 of MenACWY control vaccination. This rearrangement joins TRBV7-2 to TRBJ2-1, with 10 bases identical to TRBD2. This TCR was sampled from an adult in good health. The CDR3 here is CASSSMVAGGYNEQFF. CDR3 sequence (DNA): TGTGCCAGCAGCTCAATGGTAGCGGGGGGCTACAATGAGCAGTTCTTC.